There are a few counts of the clone carrying this T cell receptor beta chain. What it binds is unknown. The sample is drawn from a study of T cell repertoires in cytomegalovirus infection. The CDR3 covers 16 residues. J gave up 4 bases and V 5 bases, and 11 bases lay outside the gene matches. MiXCR was run by TCRdb on the reads, yielding one entry per CDR3 protein. The top ten clones hold about 81% of a sample with approximately 120,000 distinct CDR3 sequences, 29% of them seen once. V and J are TRBV12-3 or TRBV12-4 and TRBJ1-5; 7 bases agree with TRBD1. Sequencing was performed on CD8+ T cells from cultured PBMCs, taken from culture after CMV antigen stimulation. The clonotype was recovered from a human donor in good health (CMV status not recorded). Some clones in this sample may be carry-over from other donors' samples. The CDR3 here is CASSPPGQAGNQPQHF. The CDR3 region has the DNA TGTGCCAGCAGTCCCCCCGGACAGGCAGGGAATCAGCCCCAGCATTTT.